One and the same sample provided the 18 T cell receptor beta chains below, sequenced in a study of Graves' ophthalmopathy and Graves' hyperthyroidism. RNA transcripts yielded amplified TCR beta CDR3 regions. Scientists carried out first-round RT-PCR using HTBI primers and then a second-round multiplex PCR. MiXCR was run by TCRdb on the multiplex PCR reads, yielding one entry per CDR3 protein. The data contain about 400,000 distinct CDR3 sequences, about 17% of them seen just once; the ten biggest clones take up approximately 1.4%. The sample consisted of peripheral blood. Every receptor here comes from a woman aged 18-29 years with Graves' ophthalmopathy.

In its sample, this clonotype was seen a few times. The V and J genes are TRBV7-3 and TRBJ1-1, with 8 bases fitting TRBD1. Germline V lookup: CDR1 SGHTA, CDR2 FQGTGA. The CDR3 is made up of 14 amino acids. Trimming removed 5 bases from V and 6 bases from J; junction bases left unmatched: 8. The chain's CDR3 is CASSPGTGAAEAFF. Here the CDR3 DNA reads TGTGCCAGCAGCCCCGGGACAGGCGCGGCTGAAGCTTTCTTT.

This chain connects TRBV12-3 or TRBV12-4 to TRBJ2-5; D gene ambiguous. Trimming removed 7 bases from V and 1 base from J, with 7 bases in between. The CDR3 runs to 12 residues. The CDR3 spells CASTHSQETQYF. CDR3 sequence (DNA): TGTGCCAGCACGCATAGCCAAGAGACCCAGTACTTC.

In its sample, this clonotype was seen many times. The chain combines TRBV7-9 with TRBJ2-4, with 7 bases that match TRBD2. CDR1 and CDR2 from the germline V gene are SEHNR and FQNEAQ (reference sequence). Unmatched junction bases numbered 9, after V lost 4 bases and J lost 0 bases. The CDR3 contains 17 residues. The CDR3 coding sequence is TGTGCCAGCAGCTACTCCCAAGCGGGGCAAGCCAAAAACATTCAGTACTTC. Its translation: CASSYSQAGQAKNIQYF.

In its sample, this clonotype was seen many times. The chain recombines TRBV28 with TRBJ1-1; D might be TRBD1 (5 bases). The CDR3 totals 14 residues. Germline V gene data show CDR1 as MDHEN and CDR2 as SYDVKM. Trimming took 6 bases from V and 10 from J, leaving 21 bases between them. The CDR3 loop reads CASSPMGPNLAAFF. The CDR3 DNA sequence: TGTGCCAGCAGCCCGATGGGGCCTAATCTCGCAGCTTTCTTT.

V gene TRBV9 combines with J gene TRBJ2-2; D is possibly TRBD1 (5 bases). CDR3 length: 14 amino acids. CDR1 is SGDLS and CDR2 is YYNGEE in the germline V gene. Trimming took 7 bases from V and 5 from J, leaving 15 bases between them. CDR3 sequence reads: CASQGVNGTGELFF. CDR3 bases: TGTGCCAGCCAAGGGGTGAACGGGACCGGGGAGCTGTTTTTT.

This chain uses TRBV3-1 with TRBJ2-5, with D possibly being TRBD2 (6 bases). Germline V lookup: CDR1 LGHDT, CDR2 YNNKEL (reference sequence). The CDR3 totals 14 residues. The V end lost 8 bases, the J end lost 4 bases, and 17 bases lay between the germline ends. The CDR3 sequence is CASGPGPEGETQYF. In DNA form, the CDR3 reads TGTGCCAGCGGCCCGGGGCCGGAGGGAGAGACCCAGTACTTC.

This clonotype was detected many times. The chain recombines TRBV28 with TRBJ1-1; TRBD1 matches at 8 bases. With V trimmed by 1 base and J by 8 bases, 9 bases remained unmatched. CDR3 size: 15 residues. CDR1 is MDHEN, CDR2 SYDVKM, per germline. The CDR3 is CASSLSIGQGGEAFF. The CDR3 DNA is TGTGCCAGCAGTTTATCGATCGGACAGGGAGGGGAAGCTTTCTTT. The variable domain in full, with the rest retrieved from reference TRBV28 and TRBJ1-1, is DVKVTQSSRYLVKRTGEKVFLECVQDMDHENMFWYRQDPGLGLRLIYFSYDVKMKEKGDIPEGYSVSREKKERFSLILESASTNQTSMYLCASSLSIGQGGEAFFGQGTRLTVV.

This clonotype occurred many times. CDR3 in DNA: TGCAGTGCTAGTACGGGGTACGAGCAGTACTTC. Protein sequence: CSASTGYEQYF. This chain joins TRBV20-1 and TRBJ2-7, with D possibly TRBD2 on 5 matching bases. CDR1 and CDR2 (germline): DFQATT, SNEGSKA (reference sequence). The CDR3 is 11 amino acids. Trimming took 3 bases from V and 4 from J, leaving 7 bases between them.

This clonotype was seen repeatedly, ten times or more. The J gene is TRBJ2-2, the V gene TRBV24-1, with TRBD2 matching 10 bases. This CDR3 has 18 residues. The V gene's germline CDR1 is KGHDR and CDR2 SFDVKD. With V trimmed by 3 bases and J by 1 base, 7 bases remained unmatched. The CDR3 here is CATSDPGRLAGNTGELFF. The DNA of the CDR3 is TGTGCCACCAGTGATCCGGGCAGACTAGCGGGGAACACCGGGGAGCTGTTTTTT.

This clonotype was detected ten times or more. The chain employs TRBV11-1 and TRBJ1-1; 8 bases are shared with TRBD1. With 6 bases clipped from V and 0 bases from J, the junction kept 9 bases outside the gene matches. The V gene's germline CDR1 is SGHAT and CDR2 FQDESV (reference sequence). This CDR3 comprises 16 residues. CDR3 region: CASSRLPGGLNTEAFF. The DNA of the CDR3 is TGTGCCAGCAGTCGTCTTCCAGGGGGCTTGAACACTGAAGCTTTCTTT.

This clonotype was counted at least ten times. In DNA form, the CDR3 reads TGTGCCAGCAGTTACTCGGGGACACCGTATAATTCACCCCTCCACTTT. Translating gives CASSYSGTPYNSPLHF. The chain employs TRBV6-5 and TRBJ1-6, with D perhaps TRBD1 (6 bases). The CDR3 is 16 residues long. V lost 0 bases and J lost 4, with 10 bases in between. Germline V gives CDR1 MNHEY, CDR2 SVGAGI.

Many counts were recorded for this clonotype. The DNA for the CDR3 is TGCAGGGGGACAGGGGGCGATATCTCTGAAGCTTTCTTT. It yields the protein CRGTGGDISEAFF. This chain connects TRBV20-1 to TRBJ1-1; 12 positions match TRBD1. The CDR3 consists of 13 residues. CDR1 is DFQATT and CDR2 is SNEGSKA in the germline V gene (reference sequence).

In DNA, the CDR3 is TGTGCCTGGAGGGTGGGACGGCGCGGTGGCTACACCTTC. Translated: CAWRVGRRGGYTF. V is TRBV30 and J is TRBJ1-2; D might be TRBD1 (5 bases). Germline V gene data show CDR1 as GTSNPN and CDR2 as SVGIG (reference sequence). The CDR3 loop spans 13 amino acids. V was cut by 3 bases and J by 7 bases, with 15 bases left in between.

This clonotype was counted many times. V is TRBV4-1 and J is TRBJ1-2; D possibly corresponds to TRBD1 (6 bases). Trimming removed 0 bases from V and 3 bases from J, with 11 bases in between. CDR1 and CDR2 from the germline V gene are MGHRA and YSYEKL. This CDR3 comprises 15 residues. The CDR3 nucleotides read TGCGCCAGCAGCCAAGATCATAGGGGGGACTATGGCTACACCTTC. This codes for CASSQDHRGDYGYTF.

The table lists this clonotype with many counts. The chain recombines TRBV6-5 with TRBJ2-7, with D possibly matching TRBD1 (5 bases). Germline V CDR1 and CDR2: MNHEY, SVGAGI. The CDR3 loop spans 12 amino acids. V lost 6 bases and J 1 base, leaving 7 bases between the germline ends. CDR3 sequence: CASSSGSYEQYF. In DNA form, the CDR3 reads TGTGCCAGCAGCTCAGGGTCCTACGAGCAGTACTTC.

This clonotype was seen at least ten times. CDR3 sequence reads: CAIRGGESSYEQYF. The DNA of the CDR3 is TGTGCCATCAGGGGCGGGGAAAGCTCCTACGAGCAGTACTTC. The rearrangement uses TRBV10-3 and TRBJ2-7; tentatively, D is TRBD2 (6 bases). This CDR3 spans 14 amino acids. The germline V gene has CDR1 ENHRY and CDR2 SYGVKD. Trimming pared 6 bases from V and 0 bases from J, leaving 12 bases between.

The chain carries TRBV6-2 or TRBV6-3 and TRBJ2-6; D possibly corresponds to TRBD1 (5 bases). The CDR3 length is 16 residues. The germline gives CDR1 MNHEY, CDR2 SVGEGT. Trimming left V 4 bases short and J 1 base short, with 11 bases between. CDR3 protein: CASSSTGLSGANVLTF. The CDR3 DNA follows: TGTGCCAGCAGTTCCACAGGCTTGTCTGGGGCCAACGTCCTGACTTTC.

This clonotype was detected ten times or more. V usage is TRBV6-2 or TRBV6-3 and J usage is TRBJ1-1; 8 bases match TRBD1. Unmatched junction bases numbered 11, after V lost 6 bases and J lost 5 bases. The CDR3 sequence is 15 residues long. Germline V lookup: CDR1 MNHEY, CDR2 SVGEGT. CDR3 region: CASSPKDRGGTEAFF. The CDR3 DNA follows: TGTGCCAGCAGCCCCAAAGACAGGGGAGGGACTGAAGCTTTCTTT.